This T cell receptor beta chain originates from a study of control samples from healthy donors and cancer patients. Clones were sequenced by immunoSEQ multiplex PCR, and TCRdb holds only the in-frame ones, with some missing. The table shows tens of thousands of clones, with less than 90% occurring only once. The receptor comes from a man between 60 and 75 years old in good health. Sequencing was carried out using blood.

CDR3 nucleotides: TGTGCCAGCAGTGAAGGACATTGGGCTGGCTACACCTTC. As protein: CASSEGHWAGYTF. The chain carries TRBV2 and TRBJ1-2; no clear D gene. The germline V and J ends were trimmed by 1 base and 7 bases, with 10 bases remaining between them. The CDR3 has 13 amino acids. Germline values: CDR1 SNHLY, CDR2 FYNNEI.